This TCR beta chain appears in the sequencing data of a study of blood T cell repertoires in COVID-19. Turning to the study itself: The origin of the acute and convalescent COVID-19 samples was the United States, Italy and Spain. The cDNA or gDNA used as material had been derived from T cells, B-cell-depleted T cells, or PBMCs.

In the original analysis: Counts of nucleated cells, estimated from reference gene primer amplification, were obtained. The assay was immunoSEQ multiplex PCR, and TCRdb's table has in-frame clones only and misses some. V and J calls plus clone size are reproduced from that table; the DNA served to infer D and trimming. The data contain some 250,000 clones, about four fifths of them singletons. Sequenced: peripheral blood. The TCR was taken from a man in his fifties with active or convalescent COVID-19.

The CDR3 here is CATSRSAGATYGYTF. The CDR3 DNA reads as TGTGCCACCAGCAGATCCGCAGGGGCTACTTATGGCTACACCTTC. The genes are TRBV15 and TRBJ1-2; maybe TRBD1 (6 bases). V was shortened by 2 bases and J by 5 bases, with 15 bases between the two germline ends. In germline, CDR1 is LNHNV, CDR2 YYDKDF (reference sequence). The CDR3 consists of 15 residues.